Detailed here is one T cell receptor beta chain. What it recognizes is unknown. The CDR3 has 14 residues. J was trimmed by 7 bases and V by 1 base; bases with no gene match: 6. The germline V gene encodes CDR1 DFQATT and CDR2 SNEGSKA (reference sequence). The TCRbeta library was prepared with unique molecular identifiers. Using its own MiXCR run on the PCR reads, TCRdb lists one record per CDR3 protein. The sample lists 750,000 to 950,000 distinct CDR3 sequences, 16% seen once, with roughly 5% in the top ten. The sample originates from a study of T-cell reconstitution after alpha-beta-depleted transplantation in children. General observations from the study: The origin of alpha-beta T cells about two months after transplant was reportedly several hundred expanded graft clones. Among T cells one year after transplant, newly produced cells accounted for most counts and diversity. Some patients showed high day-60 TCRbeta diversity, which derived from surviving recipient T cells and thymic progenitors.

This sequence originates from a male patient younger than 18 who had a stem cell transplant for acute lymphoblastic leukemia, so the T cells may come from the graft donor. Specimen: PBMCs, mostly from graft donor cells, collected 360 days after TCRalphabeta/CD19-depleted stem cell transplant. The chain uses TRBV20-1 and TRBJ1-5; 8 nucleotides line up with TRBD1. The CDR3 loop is CSARGQGAGQPQHF. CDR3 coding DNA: TGCAGTGCTAGAGGGCAGGGGGCAGGACAGCCCCAGCATTTT.